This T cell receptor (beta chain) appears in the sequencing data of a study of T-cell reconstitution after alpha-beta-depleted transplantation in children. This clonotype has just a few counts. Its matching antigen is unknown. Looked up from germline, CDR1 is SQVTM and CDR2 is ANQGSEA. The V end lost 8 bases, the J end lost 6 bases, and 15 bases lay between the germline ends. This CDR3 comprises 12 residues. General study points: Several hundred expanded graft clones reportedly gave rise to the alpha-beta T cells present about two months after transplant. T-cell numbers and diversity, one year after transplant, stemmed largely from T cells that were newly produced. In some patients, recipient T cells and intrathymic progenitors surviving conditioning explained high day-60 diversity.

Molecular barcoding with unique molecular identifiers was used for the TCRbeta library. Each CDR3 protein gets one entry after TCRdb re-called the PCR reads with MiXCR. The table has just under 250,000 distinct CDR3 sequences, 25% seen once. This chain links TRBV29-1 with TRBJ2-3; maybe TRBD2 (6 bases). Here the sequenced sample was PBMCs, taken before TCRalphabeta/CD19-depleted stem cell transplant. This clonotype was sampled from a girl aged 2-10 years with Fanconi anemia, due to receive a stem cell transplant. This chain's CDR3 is CSLGGGEDTQYF. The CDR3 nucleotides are TGCAGCTTGGGGGGAGGAGAGGATACGCAGTATTTT.